This T cell receptor beta chain was captured by sequencing in a study of cytomegalovirus exposure and HLA in healthy donors. Whole-study findings and limits: A later analysis linked about 17,000 TCR beta sequences to HLA alleles at 0.05 false discovery rate.

Primers for the PCR totalled 60 Vbeta and 13 Jbeta. TCRdb's table, derived via immunoSEQ multiplex PCR, lists solely in-frame clones and lacks some. Of about 250,000 clones listed, 78% are singletons. A note on this clone: Its target is not known.

CDR3 length: 13 residues. Between the trimmed V and J ends, which lost 7 bases and 1 base, there was a span of 10 bases. CDR1 is MNHNY and CDR2 is SVGAGI in the germline V gene (reference sequence). V usage is TRBV6-6 and J usage is TRBJ1-1; D unresolved. Material for sequencing was PBMCs. This receptor was identified in a boy between 10 and 17 years old in good health and CMV-seronegative. CDR3 nucleotides: TGTGCCAGCAATCCCGCAGGGAACACTGAAGCTTTCTTT. As protein: CASNPAGNTEAFF.